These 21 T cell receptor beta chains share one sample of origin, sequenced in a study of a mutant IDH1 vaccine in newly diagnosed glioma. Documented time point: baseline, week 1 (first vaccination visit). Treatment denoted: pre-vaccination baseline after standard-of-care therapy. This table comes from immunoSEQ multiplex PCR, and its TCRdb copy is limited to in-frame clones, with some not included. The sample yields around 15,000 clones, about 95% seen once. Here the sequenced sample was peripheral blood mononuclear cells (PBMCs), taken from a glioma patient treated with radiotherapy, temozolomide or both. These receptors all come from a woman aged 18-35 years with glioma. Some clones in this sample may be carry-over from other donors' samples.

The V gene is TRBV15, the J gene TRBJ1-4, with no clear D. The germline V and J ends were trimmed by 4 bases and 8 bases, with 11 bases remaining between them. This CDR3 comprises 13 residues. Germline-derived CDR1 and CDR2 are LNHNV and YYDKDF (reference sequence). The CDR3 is CATSTPLVEKLFF. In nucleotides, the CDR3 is TGTGCCACCAGCACTCCCCTCGTGGAAAAACTGTTTTTT.

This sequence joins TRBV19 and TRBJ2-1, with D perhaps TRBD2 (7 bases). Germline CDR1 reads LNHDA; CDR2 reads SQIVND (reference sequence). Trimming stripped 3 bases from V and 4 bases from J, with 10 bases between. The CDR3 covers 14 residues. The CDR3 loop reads CASSIRGGYNEQFF. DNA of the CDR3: TGTGCCAGTAGTATTAGGGGGGGATACAATGAGCAGTTCTTC.

Here the CDR3 DNA reads TGTGCCAGCAGTCTAAGTAGAGACGAGCAGTACTTC. Translating gives CASSLSRDEQYF. V and J are TRBV6-4 and TRBJ2-7; D is uncertain. From germline, CDR1 is MRHNA and CDR2 SNTAGT. V gave up 5 bases and J gave up 5 bases, with 10 bases separating them. This CDR3 spans 12 amino acids.

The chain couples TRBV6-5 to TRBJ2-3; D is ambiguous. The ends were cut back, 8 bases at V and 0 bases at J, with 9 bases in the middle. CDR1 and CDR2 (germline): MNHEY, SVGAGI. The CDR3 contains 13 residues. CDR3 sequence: CASCRTSTDTQYF. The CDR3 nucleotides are TGTGCCAGCTGTCGAACTAGCACAGATACGCAGTATTTT.

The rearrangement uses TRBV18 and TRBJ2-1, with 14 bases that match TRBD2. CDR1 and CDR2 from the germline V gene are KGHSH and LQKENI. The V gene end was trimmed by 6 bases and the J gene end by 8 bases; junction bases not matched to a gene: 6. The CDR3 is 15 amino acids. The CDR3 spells CASSPGLAGDDEQFF. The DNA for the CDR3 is TGTGCCAGCTCCCCGGGACTAGCGGGAGATGATGAGCAGTTCTTC.

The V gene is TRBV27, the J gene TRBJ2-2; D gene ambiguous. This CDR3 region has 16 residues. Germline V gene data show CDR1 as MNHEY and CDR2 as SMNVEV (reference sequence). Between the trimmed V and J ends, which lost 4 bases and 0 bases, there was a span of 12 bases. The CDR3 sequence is CASSSPDLANTGELFF. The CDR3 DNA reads TGTGCCAGCAGTTCCCCGGACCTAGCGAACACCGGGGAGCTGTTTTTT.

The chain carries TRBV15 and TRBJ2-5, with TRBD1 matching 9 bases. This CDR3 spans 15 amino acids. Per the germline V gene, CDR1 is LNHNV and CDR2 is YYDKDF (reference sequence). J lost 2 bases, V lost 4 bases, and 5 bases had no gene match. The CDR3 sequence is CATSIDRGRQETQYF. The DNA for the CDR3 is TGTGCCACCAGCATAGACAGGGGGAGACAAGAGACCCAGTACTTC.

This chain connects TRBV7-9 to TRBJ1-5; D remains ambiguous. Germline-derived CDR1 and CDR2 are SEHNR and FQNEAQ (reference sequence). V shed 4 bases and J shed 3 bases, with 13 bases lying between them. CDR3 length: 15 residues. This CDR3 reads CASSYYDGYNQPQHF. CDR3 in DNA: TGTGCCAGCAGCTACTACGACGGATACAATCAGCCCCAGCATTTT.

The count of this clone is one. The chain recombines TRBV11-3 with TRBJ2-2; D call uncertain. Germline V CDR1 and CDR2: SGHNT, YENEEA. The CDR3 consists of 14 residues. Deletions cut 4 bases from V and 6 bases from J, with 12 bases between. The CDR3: CASSSLTKPGELFF. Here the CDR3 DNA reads TGTGCCAGCAGCTCACTGACCAAACCCGGGGAGCTGTTTTTT.

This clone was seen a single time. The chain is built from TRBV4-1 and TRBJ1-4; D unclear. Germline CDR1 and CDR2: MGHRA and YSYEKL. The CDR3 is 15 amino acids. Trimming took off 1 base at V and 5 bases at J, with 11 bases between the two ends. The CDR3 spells CASSQVASGNEKLFF. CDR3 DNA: TGCGCCAGCAGCCAAGTTGCCTCAGGCAATGAAAAACTGTTTTTT.

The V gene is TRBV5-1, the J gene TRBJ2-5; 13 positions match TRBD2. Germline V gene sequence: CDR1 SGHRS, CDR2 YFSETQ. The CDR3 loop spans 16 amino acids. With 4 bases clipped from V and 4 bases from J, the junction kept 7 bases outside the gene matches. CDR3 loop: CASSLGLAGAPETQYF. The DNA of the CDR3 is TGCGCCAGCAGCCTTGGACTAGCGGGAGCCCCAGAGACCCAGTACTTC.

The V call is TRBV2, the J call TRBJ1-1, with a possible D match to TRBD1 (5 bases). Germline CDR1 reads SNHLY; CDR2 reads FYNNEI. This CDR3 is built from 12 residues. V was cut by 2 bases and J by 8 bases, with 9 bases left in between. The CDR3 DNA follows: TGTGCCAGCAGTGAAAGATGGGACGAAGCTTTCTTT. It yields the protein CASSERWDEAFF.

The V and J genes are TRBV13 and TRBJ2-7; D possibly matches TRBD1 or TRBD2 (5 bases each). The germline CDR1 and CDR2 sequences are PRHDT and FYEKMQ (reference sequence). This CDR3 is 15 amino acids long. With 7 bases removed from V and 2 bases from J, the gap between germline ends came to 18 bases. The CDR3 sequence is CASKFRGSDPYEQYF. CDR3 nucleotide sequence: TGTGCCAGCAAGTTCCGGGGCAGTGACCCCTACGAGCAGTACTTC.

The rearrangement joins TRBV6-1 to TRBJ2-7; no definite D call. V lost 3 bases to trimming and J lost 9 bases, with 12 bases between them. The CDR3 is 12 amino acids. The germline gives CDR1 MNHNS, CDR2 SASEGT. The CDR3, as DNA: TGTGCCAGCAGTGATGAATCACAGATGCAGTACTTC. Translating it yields CASSDESQMQYF.

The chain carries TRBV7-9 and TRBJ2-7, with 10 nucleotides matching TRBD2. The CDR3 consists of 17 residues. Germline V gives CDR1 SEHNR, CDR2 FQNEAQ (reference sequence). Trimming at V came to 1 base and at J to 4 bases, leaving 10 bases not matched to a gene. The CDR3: CASSLERGAGGGYEQYF. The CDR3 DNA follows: TGTGCCAGCAGCTTAGAAAGAGGAGCGGGAGGGGGTTACGAGCAGTACTTC.

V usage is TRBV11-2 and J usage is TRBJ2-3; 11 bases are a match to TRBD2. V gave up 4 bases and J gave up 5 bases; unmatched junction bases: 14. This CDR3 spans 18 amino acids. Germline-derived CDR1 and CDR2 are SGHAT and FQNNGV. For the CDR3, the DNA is TGTGCCAGCAGCTGGCGGGTACTAGCGGGAGCTTCCGGAGATACGCAGTATTTT. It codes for CASSWRVLAGASGDTQYF.

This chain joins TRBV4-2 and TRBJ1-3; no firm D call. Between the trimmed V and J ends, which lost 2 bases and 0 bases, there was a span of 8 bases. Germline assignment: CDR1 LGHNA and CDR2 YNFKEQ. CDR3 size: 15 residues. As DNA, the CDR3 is TGTGCCAGCAGCCAATCGGACTTCTCTGGAAACACCATATATTTT. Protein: CASSQSDFSGNTIYF.

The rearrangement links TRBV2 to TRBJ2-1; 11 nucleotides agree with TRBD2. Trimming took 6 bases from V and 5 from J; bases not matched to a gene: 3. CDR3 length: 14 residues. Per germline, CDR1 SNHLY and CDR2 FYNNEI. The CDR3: CASRGTSGNNEQFF. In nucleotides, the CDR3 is TGTGCCAGCAGAGGGACTAGCGGCAACAATGAGCAGTTCTTC.

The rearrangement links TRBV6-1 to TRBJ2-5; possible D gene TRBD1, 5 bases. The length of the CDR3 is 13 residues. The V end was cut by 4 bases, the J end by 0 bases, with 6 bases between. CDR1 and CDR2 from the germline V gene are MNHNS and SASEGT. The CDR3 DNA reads TGTGCCAGCAGTGGACAGTACCAAGAGACCCAGTACTTC. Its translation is CASSGQYQETQYF.

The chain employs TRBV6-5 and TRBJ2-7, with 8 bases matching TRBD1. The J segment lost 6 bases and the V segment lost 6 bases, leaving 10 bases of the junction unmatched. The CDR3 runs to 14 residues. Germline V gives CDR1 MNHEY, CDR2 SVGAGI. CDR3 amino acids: CASRRAQGAVEQYF. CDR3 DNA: TGTGCCAGCAGACGAGCCCAGGGGGCGGTCGAGCAGTACTTC.

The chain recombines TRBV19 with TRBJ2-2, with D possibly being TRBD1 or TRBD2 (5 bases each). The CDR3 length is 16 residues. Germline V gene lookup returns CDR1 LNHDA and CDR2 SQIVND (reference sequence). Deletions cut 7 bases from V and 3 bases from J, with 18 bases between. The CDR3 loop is CASTGRSYTDTGELFF. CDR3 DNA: TGTGCCAGTACGGGGCGGAGCTATACGGACACCGGGGAGCTGTTTTTT.